This T cell receptor beta chain was captured by sequencing in a study of cytomegalovirus exposure and HLA in healthy donors. In the case of this clone: The antigen is not known.

Findings of the study overall: Researchers reported in a later analysis that a missense DCLRE1C variant was tied to TCR beta V- and J-gene trimming.

In the PCR, 60 Vbeta and 13 Jbeta primers were used. Generated by immunoSEQ multiplex PCR, the TCRdb table keeps only in-frame clones and is missing some. The sample has 150,000 to 200,000 clones; 68% are singletons. The source material was PBMCs. The TCR sequence derives from a woman between 40 and 50 years old in good health and CMV-seropositive.

DNA of the CDR3: TGTGCCACCCATCTCGGCTCGGCGGGGAGCTCCTACAATGAGCAGTTCTTC. Translated: CATHLGSAGSSYNEQFF. The chain has TRBV19 and TRBJ2-1; D is possibly TRBD2 (6 bases). V was cut by 10 bases and J by 0 bases, with 22 bases left in between. The CDR3 consists of 17 residues. Germline-derived CDR1 and CDR2 are LNHDA and SQIVND (reference sequence).